The 16 T cell receptor beta chains in this list originate from one sample, sequenced in a study of patients and donors after allogeneic stem cell transplantation. TCRdb independently ran MiXCR on the RT-PCR reads; one entry per CDR3 protein. The data hold over 350,000 distinct CDR3 sequences, with 15% to 20% observed a single time. Sequencing was performed on blood, either unsorted or a sorted T cell fraction (not recorded which). These receptors were taken from a human donor who was either an allogeneic HSCT recipient or a stem cell or donor lymphocyte infusion donor (not recorded which). It is not recorded whose cells these are; they may come from a transplant donor.

The chain is built from TRBV7-9 and TRBJ2-2; either TRBD1 or TRBD2 may fit D (6 bases each). Germline-derived CDR1 and CDR2 are SEHNR and FQNEAQ (reference sequence). Trimming stripped 6 bases from V and 2 bases from J, with 16 bases between. The CDR3 covers 16 residues. CDR3 DNA sequence: TGTGCCAGCAGTCCTTTCCGGGGGCGAAACACCGGGGAGCTGTTTTTT. This translates into CASSPFRGRNTGELFF.

This clonotype has a handful of counts. The chain joins TRBV24-1 to TRBJ2-5; tentative D call: TRBD2 (6 bases). The ends were cut back, 4 bases at V and 1 base at J, with 12 bases in the middle. Per germline, CDR1 KGHDR and CDR2 SFDVKD. The CDR3 has 15 amino acids. CDR3 DNA sequence: TGTGCCACCAGTGAGATCGGACTATCCCAAGAGACCCAGTACTTC. Amino acids: CATSEIGLSQETQYF.

This clonotype was observed at least ten times. This chain links TRBV5-1 with TRBJ1-2, with no clear D. The CDR3 is 14 amino acids. CDR1 is SGHRS and CDR2 is YFSETQ in the germline V gene. V lost 1 base to trimming and J lost 3 bases, with 10 bases between them. The CDR3 region is CASSLNGRYYGYTF. The DNA for the CDR3 is TGCGCCAGCAGCTTGAATGGCAGGTACTATGGCTACACCTTC. Combining the CDR3 with reference TRBV5-1 and TRBJ1-2 gives the whole variable domain KAGVTQTPRYLIKTRGQQVTLSCSPISGHRSVSWYQQTPGQGLQFLFEYFSETQRNKGNFPGRFSGRQFSNSRSEMNVSTLELGDSALYLCASSLNGRYYGYTFGSGTRLTVV.

J is TRBJ2-3 and V is TRBV7-3, with D unresolved. Germline CDR1 and CDR2: SGHTA and FQGTGA. V lost 5 bases, J lost 3 bases, and 15 bases lay in between. The CDR3 spans 15 residues. DNA for the CDR3: TGTGCCAGCAGCCTAGGTTTGCTCTCGACAGATACGCAGTATTTT. Its protein is CASSLGLLSTDTQYF.

The rearrangement links TRBV30 to TRBJ2-3, with D possibly TRBD1 on 6 matching bases. The CDR3 covers 12 residues. Between the trimmed V and J ends, which lost 2 bases and 5 bases, there was a span of 8 bases. CDR1 is GTSNPN and CDR2 is SVGIG in the germline V gene (reference sequence). The CDR3 protein is CAWSTRGDTQYF. In DNA, the CDR3 is TGTGCCTGGAGTACCAGGGGAGATACGCAGTATTTT. The whole variable domain, remainder taken from reference TRBV30 and TRBJ2-3, is SQTIHQWPATLVQPVGSPLSLECTVEGTSNPNLYWYRQAAGRGLQLLFYSVGIGQISSEVPQNLSASRPQDRQFILSSKKLLLSDSGFYLCAWSTRGDTQYFGPGTRLTVL.

The genes are TRBV30 and TRBJ2-3; D ambiguous. CDR1 and CDR2 from the germline V gene are GTSNPN and SVGIG (reference sequence). The V end was cut by 2 bases, the J end by 6 bases, with 12 bases between. There are 13 residues in the CDR3. In DNA, the CDR3 is TGTGCCTGGAGTACGGGCGCTGGGGATACGCAGTATTTT. Translated, it gives CAWSTGAGDTQYF. Based on the CDR3 plus reference TRBV30 and TRBJ2-3, the full variable domain is SQTIHQWPATLVQPVGSPLSLECTVEGTSNPNLYWYRQAAGRGLQLLFYSVGIGQISSEVPQNLSASRPQDRQFILSSKKLLLSDSGFYLCAWSTGAGDTQYFGPGTRLTVL.

The chain joins TRBV2 to TRBJ2-1; TRBD1 aligns across 7 bases. V shed 8 bases and J 4 bases; nucleotides not matched to a gene: 5. The CDR3 has 13 amino acids. Germline CDR1 reads SNHLY; CDR2 reads FYNNEI. The CDR3 here is CASFGTDYNEQFF. The CDR3 nucleotides are TGTGCCAGCTTCGGGACAGATTACAATGAGCAGTTCTTC.

The gene calls are TRBV7-8 and TRBJ1-2, with 7 bases lining up with TRBD1. Per germline, CDR1 SGHVS and CDR2 FQNEAQ. J lost 8 bases, V lost 1 base, and 7 bases had no gene match. This CDR3 spans 14 amino acids. For the CDR3, the DNA is TGTGCCAGCAGCTTAGAGTCGACAGGGAGGGGCTACACCTTC. Translation: CASSLESTGRGYTF. The whole variable domain, filled in from reference TRBV7-8 and TRBJ1-2, reads GAGVSQSPRYKVAKRGQDVALRCDPISGHVSLFWYQQALGQGPEFLTYFQNEAQLDKSGLPSDRFFAERPEGSVSTLKIQRTQQEDSAVYLCASSLESTGRGYTFGSGTRLTVV.

The V and J genes are TRBV5-1 and TRBJ1-1; D remains ambiguous. CDR3 length: 16 residues. Trimming left V 4 bases short and J 0 bases short, with 16 bases between. The V gene's germline CDR1 is SGHRS and CDR2 YFSETQ. CDR3: CASSVRGFEMNTEAFF. The CDR3 DNA reads TGCGCCAGCAGCGTGAGAGGGTTCGAGATGAACACTGAAGCTTTCTTT.

This clonotype appeared a few times. The CDR3 sequence: CSARGQSGATNEKLFF. The DNA for the CDR3 is TGCAGTGCTAGAGGACAAAGCGGGGCAACTAATGAAAAACTGTTTTTT. The gene calls are TRBV20-1 and TRBJ1-4; D is undetermined. The V gene lost 1 base and the J gene lost 0 bases, with 12 bases spanning the gap. Germline-derived CDR1 and CDR2 are DFQATT and SNEGSKA (reference sequence). This CDR3 comprises 16 residues.

The V gene is TRBV20-1, the J gene TRBJ1-4, with D possibly being TRBD1 (6 bases). This CDR3 comprises 18 residues. The germline V gene encodes CDR1 DFQATT and CDR2 SNEGSKA (reference sequence). Trimming shortened V by 0 bases and J by 0 bases, and 17 bases separated the two germline ends. This CDR3 reads CSAREYRAGPSTNEKLFF. The CDR3 bases are TGCAGTGCTAGAGAATACAGGGCCGGCCCGTCAACTAATGAAAAACTGTTTTTT.

This clonotype was detected a few times. The genes are TRBV25-1 and TRBJ1-6; possibly TRBD1 for D (6 bases). The CDR3 length is 14 residues. V was shortened by 5 bases and J by 6 bases, with 11 bases between the two germline ends. Germline V gene data show CDR1 as MGHDK and CDR2 as SYGVNS. CDR3 amino acids: CASSQTGSNSPLHF. CDR3 DNA: TGTGCCAGCAGTCAGACAGGTTCTAATTCACCCCTCCACTTT.

This clonotype was counted between two and nine times. The gene calls are TRBV4-1 and TRBJ1-1; tentative D call: TRBD1 (5 bases). Germline values: CDR1 MGHRA, CDR2 YSYEKL. There are 12 residues in the CDR3. V was shortened by 3 bases and J by 11 bases, with 13 bases between the two germline ends. The CDR3 DNA reads as TGCGCCAGCAGCCAGGGGCCCCAGAACGCTTTCTTT. Residues: CASSQGPQNAFF.

The CDR3 DNA follows: TGTGCCAGCAGCTTAGCCCATAAAGGGAATGAGCAGTTCTTC. Its protein is CASSLAHKGNEQFF. The J gene is TRBJ2-1, the V gene TRBV7-6; D call uncertain. CDR3 length: 14 residues. Trimming took 0 bases from V and 7 from J, leaving 10 bases between them. Germline values: CDR1 SGHVS, CDR2 FNYEAQ.

The V call is TRBV6-1, the J call TRBJ1-1; no clear D gene. From germline, CDR1 is MNHNS and CDR2 SASEGT. The CDR3 has 13 amino acids. V was clipped by 5 bases and J by 11 bases, with 18 bases between them. The CDR3 spells CASSLGRAKEAFF. The CDR3 nucleotides read TGTGCCAGCAGTCTAGGACGGGCGAAGGAGGCTTTCTTT.

In its sample, this clonotype was seen a few times. The rearrangement joins TRBV20-1 to TRBJ1-6, with D unresolved. Germline assignment: CDR1 DFQATT and CDR2 SNEGSKA (reference sequence). The length of the CDR3 is 12 residues. V lost 8 bases and J 3 bases, leaving 8 bases between the germline ends. The CDR3 sequence is CSFGLYNSPLHF. The CDR3 coding sequence is TGCAGTTTCGGGCTCTATAATTCACCCCTCCACTTT.